Shown below are 32 T cell receptor beta chains from a single sample sequenced in a study of OX40 agonist ivuxolimab in advanced cancers. Clones were sequenced by immunoSEQ multiplex PCR, and TCRdb holds only the in-frame ones, with some missing. The repertoire has under 20,000 clones, approximately 86% of them found once; the top ten carry roughly 49%. The sample here was CD4+ or CD8+ T cells sorted from blood, taken in a trial of the OX40 agonist ivuxolimab. The receptors stem from an adult with an advanced solid tumor such as melanoma, head and neck, liver or kidney cancer.

Notes on this clone: A single base is all that separates this from a far larger clone, so a read error is likely. This rearrangement joins TRBV4-1 to TRBJ2-7; the match to TRBD1 covers 8 bases. CDR1 MGHRA and CDR2 YSYEKL come from the germline V gene. V trimming: 5 bases; J trimming: 3 bases; junction bases outside the gene matches: 6. This CDR3 is built from 14 residues. CDR3 in DNA: TGCGCCAGCAGCGTTTCAGGGGGCGTCTACGAGCAGTACTTC. It specifies CASSVSGGVYEQYF.

This sequence joins TRBV6-5 and TRBJ2-3; D unclear. V shed 2 bases and J shed 2 bases, with 5 bases lying between them. The CDR3 is 13 amino acids. Germline assignment: CDR1 MNHEY and CDR2 SVGAGI. CDR3 protein: CASSYQFTDTQYF. The CDR3 nucleotides read TGTGCCAGCAGTTACCAGTTCACAGATACGCAGTATTTT.

V is TRBV2 and J is TRBJ2-1; unclear D gene. The V gene lost 8 bases and the J gene lost 3 bases, with 14 bases spanning the gap. CDR3 size: 14 residues. Germline-derived CDR1 and CDR2 are SNHLY and FYNNEI. CDR3 sequence (DNA): TGTGCCAGCCGACCTCCCGTAAACTACAATGAGCAGTTCTTC. This sequence encodes CASRPPVNYNEQFF. Based on the CDR3 plus reference TRBV2 and TRBJ2-1, the full variable domain is EPEVTQTPSHQVTQMGQEVILRCVPISNHLYFYWYRQILGQKVEFLVSFYNNEISEKSEIFDDQFSVERPDGSNFTLKIRSTKLEDSAMYFCASRPPVNYNEQFFGPGTRLTVL.

The chain joins TRBV19 to TRBJ2-7, with D perhaps assigned TRBD1 or TRBD2 (5 bases each). The germline V gene encodes CDR1 LNHDA and CDR2 SQIVND (reference sequence). The CDR3 runs 14 residues. V was cut by 6 bases and J by 3 bases, with 15 bases left in between. The CDR3: CASRTQVGDYEQYF. The CDR3 nucleotides are TGTGCCAGTAGGACGCAGGTGGGGGACTACGAGCAGTACTTC.

The chain uses TRBV4-1 and TRBJ2-7; tentative D call: TRBD1 (5 bases). Trimming cost V 3 bases and J 3 bases, with 18 bases left between them. CDR1 is MGHRA, CDR2 YSYEKL, per germline. This CDR3 has 16 amino acids. The CDR3 DNA reads TGCGCCAGCAGCCAGGTGACAGCAGCTGTGGGCTACGAGCAGTACTTC. Residues: CASSQVTAAVGYEQYF.

The chain has TRBV19 and TRBJ2-1, with TRBD2 matching 10 bases. There are 15 residues in the CDR3. CDR1 and CDR2 from the germline V gene are LNHDA and SQIVND (reference sequence). V was pared by 3 bases and J by 7 bases, with 6 bases of the junction left unmatched. In DNA, the CDR3 is TGTGCCAGTAGTATGGTAGCGGGGGGTGTTAATGAGCAGTTCTTC. It codes for CASSMVAGGVNEQFF.

This clone was counted between two and nine times. The chain links TRBV19 to TRBJ1-2; D is unclear. Trimming stripped 0 bases from V and 4 bases from J, with 9 bases between. Germline V CDR1 and CDR2: LNHDA, SQIVND (reference sequence). The CDR3 loop spans 14 amino acids. The CDR3 DNA follows: TGTGCCAGTAGTATAGATCTGGAACTCTATGGCTACACCTTC. This encodes CASSIDLELYGYTF. Complete variable domain (other parts from reference TRBV19 and TRBJ1-2): DGGITQSPKYLFRKEGQNVTLSCEQNLNHDAMYWYRQDPGQGLRLIYYSQIVNDFQKGDIAEGYSVSREKKESFPLTVTSAQKNPTAFYLCASSIDLELYGYTFGSGTRLTVV.

This rearrangement joins TRBV7-9 to TRBJ2-1; weak D call: TRBD2 (6 bases). The V gene's germline CDR1 is SEHNR and CDR2 FQNEAQ (reference sequence). Trimming removed 8 bases from V and 1 base from J, with 6 bases in between. This CDR3 contains 12 residues. The chain's CDR3 is CASGTSYNEQFF. The CDR3 coding sequence is TGTGCCAGCGGGACTTCCTACAATGAGCAGTTCTTC.

This chain links TRBV11-2 with TRBJ2-2; perhaps TRBD1 as D (5 bases). The V gene's germline CDR1 is SGHAT and CDR2 FQNNGV. Trimming took off 4 bases at V and 6 bases at J, with 15 bases between the two ends. The CDR3 has 15 residues. CDR3 region: CASSYGREMAGELFF. CDR3 in DNA: TGTGCCAGCAGCTACGGCAGGGAAATGGCCGGGGAGCTGTTTTTT. Full variable domain (missing parts from reference TRBV11-2 and TRBJ2-2): EAGVAQSPRYKIIEKRQSVAFWCNPISGHATLYWYQQILGQGPKLLIQFQNNGVVDDSQLPKDRFSAERLKGVDSTLKIQPAKLEDSAVYLCASSYGREMAGELFFGEGSRLTVL.

The rearrangement uses TRBV9 and TRBJ2-1, with D hard to call. The germline V gene encodes CDR1 SGDLS and CDR2 YYNGEE. The CDR3 runs to 12 residues. The germline V and J ends were trimmed by 0 bases and 8 bases, with 6 bases remaining between them. The CDR3 protein is CASSVEWHEQFF. The CDR3 nucleotides read TGTGCCAGCAGCGTAGAGTGGCATGAGCAGTTCTTC.

The chain couples TRBV7-3 to TRBJ2-1; TRBD1 aligns across 7 bases. From germline, CDR1 is SGHTA and CDR2 FQGTGA. The junction had 12 bases not matched to a gene; V was cut back by 2 bases and J by 5 bases. The CDR3 is 17 amino acids. CDR3 nucleotides: TGTGCCAGCAGCTTATTGCCCACAGGGGCATTTCACAATGAGCAGTTCTTC. It codes for CASSLLPTGAFHNEQFF.

V is TRBV7-9 and J is TRBJ1-2; maybe TRBD1 (6 bases). Trimming shortened V by 1 base and J by 5 bases, and 14 bases separated the two germline ends. Germline V lookup: CDR1 SEHNR, CDR2 FQNEAQ (reference sequence). The CDR3 totals 15 residues. The chain's CDR3 is CASSLGKTGTYGYTF. CDR3 DNA: TGTGCCAGCAGCTTAGGTAAAACAGGGACATATGGCTACACCTTC. Full variable domain (missing parts from reference TRBV7-9 and TRBJ1-2): DTGVSQNPRHKITKRGQNVTFRCDPISEHNRLYWYRQTLGQGPEFLTYFQNEAQLEKSRLLSDRFSAERPKGSFSTLEIQRTEQGDSAMYLCASSLGKTGTYGYTFGSGTRLTVV.

V usage is TRBV13 and J usage is TRBJ2-7, with TRBD1 as a possible D gene (5 bases). The germline V and J ends were trimmed by 1 base and 0 bases, with 10 bases remaining between them. This CDR3 comprises 15 residues. Germline V gives CDR1 PRHDT, CDR2 FYEKMQ (reference sequence). The CDR3 is CASSLEGQGSYEQYF. The CDR3, as DNA: TGTGCCAGCAGCTTAGAAGGCCAGGGCTCCTACGAGCAGTACTTC.

V is TRBV7-2 and J is TRBJ2-7; TRBD2 is a possible D gene (6 bases). From germline, CDR1 is SGHTA and CDR2 FQGNSA. This CDR3 is built from 14 residues. V was shortened by 3 bases and J by 0 bases, with 9 bases between the two germline ends. The DNA for the CDR3 is TGTGCCAGCAGCTTTAGCGGTAGCTCCTACGAGCAGTACTTC. Its protein is CASSFSGSSYEQYF.

This sequence joins TRBV9 and TRBJ1-6; no reliable D call. Looked up from germline, CDR1 is SGDLS and CDR2 is YYNGEE. The CDR3 is made up of 14 amino acids. Trimming took 4 bases from V and 9 from J, leaving 14 bases between them. The CDR3 DNA reads TGTGCCAGCAGCCCTCTGGAGGGTGTTTCACCCCTCCACTTT. Protein: CASSPLEGVSPLHF.

This clone was recorded many times. The chain recombines TRBV29-1 with TRBJ1-1, with D tentatively TRBD1 (5 bases). The CDR3 has 14 amino acids. CDR1 is SQVTM, CDR2 ANQGSEA, per germline. V was shortened by 4 bases and J by 5 bases, with 17 bases between the two germline ends. The chain's CDR3 is CSVVSGLGVTEAFF. For the CDR3, the DNA is TGCAGCGTTGTGTCGGGATTGGGGGTAACTGAAGCTTTCTTT.

The CDR3 spells CASSIGDPINYEQYF. CDR3 coding DNA: TGTGCCAGTAGTATAGGGGACCCGATCAATTACGAGCAGTACTTC. The genes are TRBV19 and TRBJ2-7, with D possibly called TRBD1 or TRBD2 (5 bases each). The CDR3 has 15 amino acids. V was clipped by 1 base and J by 4 bases, with 14 bases between them. Germline V lookup: CDR1 LNHDA, CDR2 SQIVND (reference sequence).

The V gene is TRBV13, the J gene TRBJ1-4; 10 positions agree with TRBD1. The CDR3 contains 18 residues. Germline V lookup: CDR1 PRHDT, CDR2 FYEKMQ (reference sequence). Trimming took 4 bases from V and 3 from J; bases not matched to a gene: 11. The CDR3 coding sequence is TGTGCCAGCAGCTCCGGATACCGGGACAGGGGTTCTAATGAAAAACTGTTTTTT. Translating gives CASSSGYRDRGSNEKLFF.

This clone was seen a single time. The chain links TRBV7-3 to TRBJ2-1, with TRBD2 matching 11 bases. V lost 2 bases and J lost 0; bases outside the gene matches: 12. The germline V gene has CDR1 SGHTA and CDR2 FQGTGA. The CDR3 has 20 amino acids. CDR3 sequence: CASSLEPGLAAQSSYNEQFF. CDR3 nucleotides: TGTGCCAGCAGCTTAGAGCCGGGACTAGCGGCGCAAAGCTCCTACAATGAGCAGTTCTTC.

The chain is built from TRBV7-6 and TRBJ2-7, with D maybe TRBD1 (6 bases). Germline CDR1 is SGHVS and CDR2 is FNYEAQ. The CDR3 runs to 15 residues. The V and J ends lost 0 bases and 1 base respectively, with 10 bases between them. In nucleotides, the CDR3 is TGTGCCAGCAGCTTAGCTGATGGACAGTCCTACGAGCAGTACTTC. Residues: CASSLADGQSYEQYF.

V and J are TRBV19 and TRBJ1-1; TRBD1 might be the D (5 bases). Trimming cost V 7 bases and J 1 base, with 13 bases left between them. Germline CDR1 is LNHDA and CDR2 is SQIVND (reference sequence). The CDR3 is 14 residues long. The CDR3 region has the DNA TGTGCCAGTATGAGGGGTCTGGGGAACACTGAAGCTTTCTTT. This codes for CASMRGLGNTEAFF. Drawing the rest from reference TRBV19 and TRBJ1-1, the complete variable domain is DGGITQSPKYLFRKEGQNVTLSCEQNLNHDAMYWYRQDPGQGLRLIYYSQIVNDFQKGDIAEGYSVSREKKESFPLTVTSAQKNPTAFYLCASMRGLGNTEAFFGQGTRLTVV.

V gene TRBV9 combines with J gene TRBJ2-7; 7 nucleotides line up with TRBD1. The CDR3 runs to 15 residues. The V gene end was trimmed by 3 bases and the J gene end by 6 bases; junction bases not matched to a gene: 12. Germline CDR1 reads SGDLS; CDR2 reads YYNGEE. CDR3 amino acids: CASSGGGRSQGEQYF. The CDR3 nucleotides read TGTGCCAGCAGCGGAGGGGGCAGGTCCCAGGGCGAGCAGTACTTC.

The gene calls are TRBV6-5 and TRBJ1-1; no definite D call. The germline gives CDR1 MNHEY, CDR2 SVGAGI. Trimming stripped 0 bases from V and 1 base from J, with 9 bases between. The CDR3 contains 15 residues. CDR3 amino acids: CASSYSTSGNTEAFF. In nucleotides, the CDR3 is TGTGCCAGCAGTTACTCGACCTCGGGGAACACTGAAGCTTTCTTT.

The rearrangement links TRBV4-2 to TRBJ2-3; 10 nucleotides agree with TRBD2. The J segment lost 4 bases and the V segment lost 0 bases, leaving 7 bases of the junction unmatched. CDR1 is LGHNA, CDR2 YNFKEQ, per germline. The CDR3 is made up of 17 amino acids. The CDR3 region has the DNA TGTGCCAGCAGCCAAGATGGGCCAGCGGGGGGGGCAGATACGCAGTATTTT. This codes for CASSQDGPAGGADTQYF.

The chain uses TRBV6-5 and TRBJ2-2; D gene uncertain. Deletions cut 5 bases from V and 3 bases from J, with 10 bases between. Germline CDR1 and CDR2: MNHEY and SVGAGI. The length of the CDR3 is 14 residues. The CDR3 protein is CASSPRRYTGELFF. DNA for the CDR3: TGTGCCAGCAGTCCGCGCAGGTACACCGGGGAGCTGTTTTTT.

This clone has a single count. J is TRBJ2-6 and V is TRBV7-9; the D is unclear. V was trimmed by 5 bases and J by 2 bases, leaving 13 bases between them. Germline V lookup: CDR1 SEHNR, CDR2 FQNEAQ (reference sequence). The CDR3 runs 16 residues. The CDR3 nucleotides read TGTGCCAGCAGCAGGGTGGGGTTAGCTGGGGCCAACGTCCTGACTTTC. This encodes CASSRVGLAGANVLTF.

The chain employs TRBV4-2 and TRBJ1-5; D is uncertain. Germline CDR1 is LGHNA and CDR2 is YNFKEQ. The CDR3 is 12 residues long. Trimming removed 0 bases from V and 6 bases from J, with 3 bases in between. This chain's CDR3 is CASSQDSQPQHF. The CDR3 DNA reads as TGTGCCAGCAGCCAAGATAGTCAGCCCCAGCATTTT.

V usage is TRBV9 and J usage is TRBJ1-6; D perhaps matches TRBD1 (5 bases). CDR1 SGDLS and CDR2 YYNGEE come from the germline V gene. The CDR3 has 15 residues. Trimming took off 3 bases at V and 7 bases at J, with 14 bases between the two ends. The CDR3 is CASSAPGKGNSPLHF. For the CDR3, the DNA is TGTGCCAGCAGCGCCCCAGGGAAGGGGAATTCACCCCTCCACTTT.

The V gene is TRBV4-1, the J gene TRBJ2-1; tentatively, D is TRBD2 (6 bases). This CDR3 comprises 13 residues. With 3 bases removed from V and 10 bases from J, the gap between germline ends came to 13 bases. Germline CDR1 reads MGHRA; CDR2 reads YSYEKL. The CDR3 DNA reads TGCGCCAGCAGCCAGGGACTGGAAGTAGAGCAGTTCTTC. This sequence encodes CASSQGLEVEQFF.

The chain recombines TRBV4-1 with TRBJ2-1; 10 nucleotides align to TRBD2. The CDR3 length is 17 residues. V lost 0 bases and J lost 7; bases outside the gene matches: 9. Germline loops: CDR1 MGHRA, CDR2 YSYEKL. The CDR3 coding sequence is TGCGCCAGCAGCCAAGATGGGCTAGCGGGGGCACGGAATGAGCAGTTCTTC. Amino acid sequence: CASSQDGLAGARNEQFF.

The chain uses TRBV25-1 and TRBJ1-4; 7 bases map to TRBD1. In germline, CDR1 is MGHDK, CDR2 SYGVNS. Losses at the gene ends were 5 bases for V and 6 bases for J; bases not matched to a gene: 6. CDR3 size: 14 residues. The DNA of the CDR3 is TGTGCCAGCAGTTTGACAGGGCTAGATGAAAAACTGTTTTTT. Protein sequence: CASSLTGLDEKLFF.

V is TRBV7-3 and J is TRBJ2-1; no reliable D call. The V gene lost 5 bases and the J gene lost 9 bases, with 11 bases spanning the gap. The CDR3 has 12 residues. Looked up from germline, CDR1 is SGHTA and CDR2 is FQGTGA. CDR3 sequence reads: CASSQDDREQFF. CDR3 sequence (DNA): TGTGCCAGCAGCCAAGACGATCGTGAGCAGTTCTTC. Looking up the rest from reference TRBV7-3 and TRBJ2-1 gives the full variable domain: GAGVSQTPSNKVTEKGKYVELRCDPISGHTALYWYRQSLGQGPEFLIYFQGTGAADDSGLPNDRFFAVRPEGSVSTLKIQRTERGDSAVYLCASSQDDREQFFGPGTRLTVL.